This T cell receptor beta chain appears in the sequencing data of a study of T-cell reconstitution after alpha-beta-depleted transplantation in children. Study-wide results and caveats: Several hundred expanded graft clones reportedly were the source of alpha-beta T cells about two months after transplant. T-cell counts and diversity were attributed mostly to newly produced T cells one year after transplant. Day-60 TCRbeta diversity that was high in some patients was derived from surviving recipient T cells and thymic progenitors.

Preparation of the TCRbeta library used unique molecular identifiers. Via MiXCR, TCRdb re-called the PCR reads, giving one row per CDR3 protein. The data hold over 90,000 distinct CDR3 sequences, with roughly 6% observed a single time. This clonotype was counted ten times or more. Its antigen is as yet unknown. There are 12 residues in the CDR3. Deletions cut 5 bases from V and 8 bases from J, with 10 bases between. Looked up from germline, CDR1 is SEHNR and CDR2 is FQNEAQ (reference sequence). Material: PBMCs, mostly from graft donor cells, obtained 60 days after TCRalphabeta/CD19-depleted stem cell transplant. The receptor was derived from a female patient aged 2-10 years who had a stem cell transplant for Fanconi anemia, so the T cells may come from the graft donor. The chain is built from TRBV7-9 and TRBJ1-3; D uncertain. As DNA, the CDR3 is TGTGCCAGCAGCGCCCCCAAGGACACCATATATTTT. Encoded protein: CASSAPKDTIYF.